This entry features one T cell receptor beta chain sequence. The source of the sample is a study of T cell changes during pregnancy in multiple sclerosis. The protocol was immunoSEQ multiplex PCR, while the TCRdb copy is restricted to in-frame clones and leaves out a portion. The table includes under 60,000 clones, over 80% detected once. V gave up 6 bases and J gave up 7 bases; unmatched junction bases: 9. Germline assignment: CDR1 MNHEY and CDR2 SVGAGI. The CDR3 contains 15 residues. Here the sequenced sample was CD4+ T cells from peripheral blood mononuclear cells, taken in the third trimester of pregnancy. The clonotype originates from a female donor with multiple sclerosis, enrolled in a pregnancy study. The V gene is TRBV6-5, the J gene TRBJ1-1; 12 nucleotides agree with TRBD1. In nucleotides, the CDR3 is TGTGCCAGCAGGTCCTGGGACAGGGGGCCAAGTGAAGCTTTCTTT. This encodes CASRSWDRGPSEAFF.